This T cell receptor (beta chain) was documented in a study of T cell responses to AZD1222 COVID-19 vaccine (dated by TCRdb to the early 2020s). As for the study more broadly: Because spike-specific TCR depth and breadth did not differ between the two schedules, AZD1222 recipients who got a second dose at roughly 4 weeks were pooled with those who got a second dose at roughly 12 weeks. A total of about 230 trial participants underwent TCR sequencing, of whom some 210 received two doses of AZD1222 and around 26 received two doses of the MenACWY control vaccine. Trial participants were enrolled by age into subgroups of 18-55, 56-69 and 70-plus years, and 148, 28 and 57 TCR-sequenced participants, respectively, were included in these subgroups.

Paper-wide results and their limitations: Because no day 14 peak-response samples were available, the repertoires could be characterized only after the peak T cell response. In the small 56-69-year group, the increase in depth fell short of significance, most likely because of low power. Vaccine-associated CD4 TCRs spanned the whole spike protein, with dominant responses in regions 160-218 and 743-854. Conclusions about previously exposed vaccinees were limited because only a handful of AZD1222 recipients were SARS-CoV-2 seropositive at baseline. After two AZD1222 doses, spike-specific TCR breadth and depth were significantly higher than at day 0 and than in MenACWY recipients. Participants were mostly white British and included more females than males, and it was suggested by the authors that clonal diversity may have been underestimated. Nearly half of unique spike-specific TCRs reportedly recognized epitopes outside regions mutated in the B.1.351 and B.1.1.7 variants.

This clone was observed a handful of times. It has no known antigen specificity. No base qualities exist here, and no much larger clone lies one base off it. The sample's time point label, in plain terms: baseline before first vaccination. Samples from vaccinated people were obtained from the UK trials COV001 and COV002, which included a single-blind randomized controlled phase 2/3 trial of AZD1222 (ChAdOx1 nCoV-19) in healthy adults. Trial participant PBMC samples were collected at day 0 and day 28 after the second dose for TCRbeta chain sequencing. The CDR3 regions of human TCRbeta chains were analyzed by immunosequencing. As for the authors' bioinformatics: TCRs in the repertoires were matched against a reference library of SARS-CoV-2-specific TCRs that had been generated with the MIRA antigen-specificity platform. Breadth was defined as the fraction of unique TCRs that were SARS-CoV-2-associated, and depth was defined as the fraction of total T cells that were SARS-CoV-2-associated. Using the MIRA data, every spike-specific TCR was mapped to the spike region that the TCR reacted to and assigned to either a CD4 or a CD8 class. Log10-transformed breadth and depth values were compared by one-way ANOVA with Sidak's multiple comparisons tests. Not all clones reach the TCRdb copy of this immuneACCESS table, which keeps in-frame sequences only. Checked studies attribute under half of the gap to unresolved V genes and leave the rest unexplained. The DNA was the basis for D and trimming; V, J and clone size are from that table. The sample contains tens of thousands of clones, more than 70% of them found a single time. 2.2% of the sample lies in the top ten.

This material consisted of peripheral blood, taken on day 0 of AZD1222 vaccination. This TCR derives from an adult in good health.

The nucleotides are TGTGCCAGCAGCCCCTGGACAGCTCCGTCGGAGACCCAGTACTTC. It encodes CASSPWTAPSETQYF. Recombination connected TRBV7-2 to TRBJ2-5; TRBD1 is perhaps the D gene, given 6 matching bases. As encoded in the germline V gene, CDR1 is SGHTA while CDR2 is FQGNSA. V gives up 5 bases and J gives up 5 bases, and the segment between their germline ends measures 18 bases. Inclusive of the bounding cysteine and phenylalanine, the CDR3 is 15 residues long. The kept DNA is CDR3 alone, 45 bases in frame from the first base.